Reported below is one T cell receptor (beta chain). Generated by immunoSEQ multiplex PCR, the TCRdb table keeps only in-frame clones and is missing some. The sample records approximately 100,000 clones, roughly 87% being singletons. This sample was taken from a study of blood T cell repertoires in COVID-19. Study summary: COVID-19 samples, acute and convalescent, were from the United States, Italy and Spain.

V shed 3 bases and J shed 8 bases, with 10 bases lying between them. In germline, CDR1 is MNHEY, CDR2 SMNVEV (reference sequence). The CDR3 totals 12 residues. Material for sequencing was peripheral blood. The receptor comes from a woman of 80 years or more with active COVID-19. The gene calls are TRBV27 and TRBJ1-2, with D maybe TRBD1 (5 bases). DNA for the CDR3: TGTGCCAGCAGTTTCCGCGGGGACGGCTACACCTTC. Translating gives CASSFRGDGYTF.